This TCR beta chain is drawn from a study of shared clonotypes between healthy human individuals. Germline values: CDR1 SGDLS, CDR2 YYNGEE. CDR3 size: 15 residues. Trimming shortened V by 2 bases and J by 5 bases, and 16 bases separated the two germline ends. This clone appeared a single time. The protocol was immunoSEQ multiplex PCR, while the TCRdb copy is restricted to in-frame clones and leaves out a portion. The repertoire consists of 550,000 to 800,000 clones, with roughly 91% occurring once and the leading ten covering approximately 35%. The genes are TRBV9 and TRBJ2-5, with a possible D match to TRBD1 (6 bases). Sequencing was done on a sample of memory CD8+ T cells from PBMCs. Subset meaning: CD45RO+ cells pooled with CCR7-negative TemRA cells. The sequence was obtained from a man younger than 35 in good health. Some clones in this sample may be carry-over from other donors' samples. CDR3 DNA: TGTGCCAGCAGCGTGTCCGGCAGGGGCATGGAGACCCAGTACTTC. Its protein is CASSVSGRGMETQYF.